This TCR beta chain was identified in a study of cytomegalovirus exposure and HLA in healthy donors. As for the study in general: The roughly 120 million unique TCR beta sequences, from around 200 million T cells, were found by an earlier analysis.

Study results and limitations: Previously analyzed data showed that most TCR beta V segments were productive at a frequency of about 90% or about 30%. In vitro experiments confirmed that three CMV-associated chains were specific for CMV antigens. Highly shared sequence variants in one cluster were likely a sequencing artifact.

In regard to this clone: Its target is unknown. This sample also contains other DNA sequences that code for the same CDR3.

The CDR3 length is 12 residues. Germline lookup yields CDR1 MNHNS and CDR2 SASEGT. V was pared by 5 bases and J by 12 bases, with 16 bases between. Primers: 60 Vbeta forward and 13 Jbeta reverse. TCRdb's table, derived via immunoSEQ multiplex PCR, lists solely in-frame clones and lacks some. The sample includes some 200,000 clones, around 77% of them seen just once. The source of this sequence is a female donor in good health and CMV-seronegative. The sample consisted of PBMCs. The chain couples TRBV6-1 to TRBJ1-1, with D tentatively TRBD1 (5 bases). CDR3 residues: CASSSRGPLPFF. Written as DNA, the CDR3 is TGTGCCAGCAGTAGTAGGGGCCCTCTCCCTTTCTTT.